This entry concerns a single T cell receptor beta chain. The target antigen is unknown. The data stem from a study of cytomegalovirus exposure and HLA in healthy donors. Findings of the study overall: A few of the chains that were CMV-associated were confirmed in vitro to be specific for CMV antigens.

Using immunoSEQ multiplex PCR, the repertoire was profiled, and TCRdb retains in-frame clones only, with some absent. Here the sample spans a few hundred thousand clones, 86% being singletons. There are 15 residues in the CDR3. Germline V gene sequence: CDR1 MNHEY, CDR2 SMNVEV (reference sequence). The germline V and J ends were trimmed by 7 bases and 5 bases, with 17 bases remaining between them. The source is a woman between 18 and 29 years old in good health and CMV-seronegative. The chain carries TRBV27 and TRBJ2-2, with D maybe TRBD1 (6 bases). Sequencing was performed on PBMCs. The CDR3 is CASTDRTVWTGELFF. CDR3 DNA sequence: TGTGCCAGCACCGACAGGACCGTATGGACCGGGGAGCTGTTTTTT.